Sequencing of this T cell receptor (beta chain) was carried out in a study of blood T cell repertoires in COVID-19. The length of the CDR3 is 17 residues. Per germline, CDR1 SEHNR and CDR2 FQNEAQ (reference sequence). Trimming at V came to 5 bases and at J to 2 bases, leaving 14 bases not matched to a gene. Generated by immunoSEQ multiplex PCR, the TCRdb table keeps only in-frame clones and is missing some. The profile covers tens of thousands of clones, with 65% to 90% appearing a single time and under 9% taken by the ten largest. The origin of this receptor is a human donor in a cohort sampled during active COVID-19. The sample comprised peripheral blood. The chain uses TRBV7-9 and TRBJ2-7, with 8 bases matching TRBD2. Written as DNA, the CDR3 is TGTGCCAGCAGCCCTACCCAAGGGACTAGGATTCCCTACGAGCAGTACTTC. Its translation is CASSPTQGTRIPYEQYF.